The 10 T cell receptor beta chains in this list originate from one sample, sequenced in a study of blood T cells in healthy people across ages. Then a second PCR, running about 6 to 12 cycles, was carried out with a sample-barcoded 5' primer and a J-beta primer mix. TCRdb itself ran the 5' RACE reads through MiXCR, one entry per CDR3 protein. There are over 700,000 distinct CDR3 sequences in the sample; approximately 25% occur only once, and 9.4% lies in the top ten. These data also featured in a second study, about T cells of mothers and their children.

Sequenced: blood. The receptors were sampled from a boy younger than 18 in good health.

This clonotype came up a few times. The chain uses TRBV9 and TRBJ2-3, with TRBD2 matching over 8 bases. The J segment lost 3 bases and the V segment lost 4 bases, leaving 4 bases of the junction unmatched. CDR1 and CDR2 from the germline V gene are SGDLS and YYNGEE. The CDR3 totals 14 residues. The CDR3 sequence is CASSQLAETDTQYF. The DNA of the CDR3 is TGTGCCAGCAGCCAACTAGCGGAGACAGATACGCAGTATTTT.

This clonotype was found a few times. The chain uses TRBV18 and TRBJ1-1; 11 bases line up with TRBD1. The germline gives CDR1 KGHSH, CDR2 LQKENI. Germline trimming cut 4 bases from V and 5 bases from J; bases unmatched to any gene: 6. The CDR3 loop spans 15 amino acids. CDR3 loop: CASSLGQGALTEAFF. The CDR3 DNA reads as TGTGCCAGCTCACTAGGACAGGGGGCTTTGACTGAAGCTTTCTTT. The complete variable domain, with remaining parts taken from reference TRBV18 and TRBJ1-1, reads NAGVMQNPRHLVRRRGQEARLRCSPMKGHSHVYWYRQLPEEGLKFMVYLQKENIIDESGMPKERFSAEFPKEGPSILRIQQVVRGDSAAYFCASSLGQGALTEAFFGQGTRLTVV.

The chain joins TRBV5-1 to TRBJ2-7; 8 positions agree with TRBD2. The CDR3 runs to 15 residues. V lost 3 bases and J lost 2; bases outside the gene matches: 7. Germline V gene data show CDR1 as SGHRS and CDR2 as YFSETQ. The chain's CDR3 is CASSSGGQRAYEQYF. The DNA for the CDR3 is TGCGCCAGCAGCTCGGGGGGGCAGCGGGCCTACGAGCAGTACTTC.

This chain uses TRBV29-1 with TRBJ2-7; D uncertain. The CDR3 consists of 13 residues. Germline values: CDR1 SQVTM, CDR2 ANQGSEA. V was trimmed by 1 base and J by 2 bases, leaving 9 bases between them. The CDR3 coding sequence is TGCAGCGTTGAAGTCCCCTTACCCTACGAGCAGTACTTC. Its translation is CSVEVPLPYEQYF.

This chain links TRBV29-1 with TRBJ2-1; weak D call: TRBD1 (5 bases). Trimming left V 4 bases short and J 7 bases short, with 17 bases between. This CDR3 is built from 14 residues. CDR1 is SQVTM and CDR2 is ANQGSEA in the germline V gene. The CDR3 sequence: CSVVGRAQNNEQFF. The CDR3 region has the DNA TGCAGCGTTGTAGGCAGGGCACAGAATAATGAGCAGTTCTTC.

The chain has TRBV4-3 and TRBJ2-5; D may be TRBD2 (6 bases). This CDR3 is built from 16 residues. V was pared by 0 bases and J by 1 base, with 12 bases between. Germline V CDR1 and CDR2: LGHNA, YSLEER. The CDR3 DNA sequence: TGCGCCAGCAGCCAAGATACTTGGGACTTCCAAGAGACCCAGTACTTC. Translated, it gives CASSQDTWDFQETQYF.

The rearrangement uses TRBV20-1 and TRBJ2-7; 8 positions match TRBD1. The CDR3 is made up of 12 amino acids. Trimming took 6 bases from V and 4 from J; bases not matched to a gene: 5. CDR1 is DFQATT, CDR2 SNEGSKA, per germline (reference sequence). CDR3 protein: CSASNRGYEQYF. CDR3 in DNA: TGCAGTGCCTCGAACAGGGGGTACGAGCAGTACTTC.

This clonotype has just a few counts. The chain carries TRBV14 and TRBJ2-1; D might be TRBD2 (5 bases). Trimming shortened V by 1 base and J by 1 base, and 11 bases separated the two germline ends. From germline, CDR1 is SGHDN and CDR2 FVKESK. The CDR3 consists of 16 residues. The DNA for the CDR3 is TGTGCCAGCAGCCAAGTCGGTAGCGCTTCCTACAATGAGCAGTTCTTC. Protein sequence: CASSQVGSASYNEQFF.

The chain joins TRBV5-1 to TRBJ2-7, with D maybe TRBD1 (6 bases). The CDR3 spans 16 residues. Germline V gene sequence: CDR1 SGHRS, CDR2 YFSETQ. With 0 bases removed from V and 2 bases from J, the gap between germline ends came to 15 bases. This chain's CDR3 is CASSLERQGLTYEQYF. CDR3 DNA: TGCGCCAGCAGCTTGGAGAGGCAGGGGCTGACCTACGAGCAGTACTTC.

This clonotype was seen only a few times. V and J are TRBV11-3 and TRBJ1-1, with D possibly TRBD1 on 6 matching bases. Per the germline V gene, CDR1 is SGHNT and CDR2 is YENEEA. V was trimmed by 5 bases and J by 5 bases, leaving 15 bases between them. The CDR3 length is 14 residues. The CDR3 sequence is CASSARGAGTEAFF. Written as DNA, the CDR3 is TGTGCCAGCAGCGCCAGGGGCGCGGGTACTGAAGCTTTCTTT.